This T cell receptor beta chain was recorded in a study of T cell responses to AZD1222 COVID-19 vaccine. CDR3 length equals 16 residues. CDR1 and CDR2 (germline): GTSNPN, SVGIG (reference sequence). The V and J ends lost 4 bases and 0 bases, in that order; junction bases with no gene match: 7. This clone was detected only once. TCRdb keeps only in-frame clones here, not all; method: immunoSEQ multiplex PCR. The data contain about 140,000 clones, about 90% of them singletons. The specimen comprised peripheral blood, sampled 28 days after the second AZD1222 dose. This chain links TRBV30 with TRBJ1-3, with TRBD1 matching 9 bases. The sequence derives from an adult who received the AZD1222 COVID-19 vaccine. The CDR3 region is CAWKGQGPLSGNTIYF. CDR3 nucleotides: TGTGCCTGGAAAGGACAGGGGCCTCTCTCTGGAAACACCATATATTTT.